This is a list of T cell receptor beta chains from one sample in a study of human T cells and chemical hapten exposure. MiXCR, run by TCRdb on the RACE reads, gives a single entry per CDR3 protein. This table holds approximately 87,000 distinct CDR3 sequences, about an eighth found once. This material consisted of whole blood, taken in connection with sensitization to the hapten diphenylcyclopropenone (DPC). The receptors originated from a woman in her thirties or forties with alopecia areata. Some clones in this sample may be carry-over from other donors' samples. CDR3s include the opening cysteine and the closing phenylalanine or tryptophan. D genes are given only for firm matches. Rows give clone size only sometimes, using once, few, many, or a class for an expanded clone.

CDR3nt | CDR3aa | abundance | d_gene | j_gene | v_gene
TGTGCCAGCAGCTTAGGGGGGAGCCGTTCTGGCGGGAGCTCCTACAATGAGCAGTTCTTC | CASSLGGSRSGGSSYNEQFF | many | TRBD2 | TRBJ2-1 | TRBV11-2
TGCAGCGTTGAACCGGCGGGGGGACCTTACAATGAGCAGTTCTTC | CSVEPAGGPYNEQFF | . | TRBD2 | TRBJ2-1 | TRBV29-1
TGTGCCAGCGGACGAGGGGTTTTCAATCAGCCCCAGCATTTT | CASGRGVFNQPQHF | many | . | TRBJ1-5 | TRBV2
TGCAGCGCGCGTTTCCCTGGGGCCAACGCCCTGACTTTC | CSARFPGANALTF | . | . | TRBJ2-6 | TRBV29-1
TGCAGTGCTAGTGGGACTAGCGGGAGCGACGGACCCTTCACAGATACGCAGTATTTT | CSASGTSGSDGPFTDTQYF | many | TRBD2 | TRBJ2-3 | TRBV20-1
TGCGCCAGCAGCCAAGGCTTGGCAGACCCGTACACTGAAGCTTTCTTT | CASSQGLADPYTEAFF | many | . | TRBJ1-1 | TRBV4-3
TGTGCCTGGAAGAGGGTCGGAAACACCATATATTTT | CAWKRVGNTIYF | many | . | TRBJ1-3 | TRBV30
TGTGCCAGCAGCAAAATAAGCACGCAGTATTTT | CASSKISTQYF | many | . | TRBJ2-3 | TRBV2
TGTGCCAGCTCACCAACTAGTTATGAGCAGTTCTTC | CASSPTSYEQFF | many | . | TRBJ2-1 | TRBV18
TGTGCCAGCACCCTCGGACTAGCGGCCAATGAGCAGTTCTTC | CASTLGLAANEQFF | many | TRBD2 | TRBJ2-1 | TRBV6-2/TRBV6-3
TGTGCCAGCAGCTTAGGATCCGTGGGTGAAAAACTGTTTTTT | CASSLGSVGEKLFF | many | . | TRBJ1-4 | TRBV11-2
TGTGCCAGCAGCGATGGGACTAGCGGGAACCAAGAGACCCAGTACTTC | CASSDGTSGNQETQYF | . | TRBD2 | TRBJ2-5 | TRBV7-7